This T cell receptor (beta chain) stems from a study of cytomegalovirus exposure and HLA in healthy donors. General observations from the study: The authors confirmed in vitro that three CMV-associated chains were specific for CMV antigens. Associated with cytomegalovirus, according to the listing, were around 160 TCR beta chains.

Donors in the study were healthy people who gave bone marrow. This clone was found a few times. The antigen is not known. The germline gives CDR1 SGHTA, CDR2 FQGNSA. The CDR3 totals 14 residues. With 1 base clipped from V and 5 bases from J, the junction kept 0 bases outside the gene matches. Primers for the PCR totalled 60 Vbeta and 13 Jbeta. Profiling relied on immunoSEQ multiplex PCR, and the TCRdb table lists in-frame clones only, not all of them. Here the sample spans fewer than 140,000 clones, roughly 80% being singletons. The rearrangement links TRBV7-2 to TRBJ1-4, with TRBD1 identical over 8 bases. What was sequenced was PBMCs. The clonotype was recovered from a man aged 45-65 years in good health and CMV-seronegative. CDR3 loop: CASSLDRGNEKLFF. The CDR3 DNA is TGTGCCAGCAGCTTAGACAGGGGGAATGAAAAACTGTTTTTT.